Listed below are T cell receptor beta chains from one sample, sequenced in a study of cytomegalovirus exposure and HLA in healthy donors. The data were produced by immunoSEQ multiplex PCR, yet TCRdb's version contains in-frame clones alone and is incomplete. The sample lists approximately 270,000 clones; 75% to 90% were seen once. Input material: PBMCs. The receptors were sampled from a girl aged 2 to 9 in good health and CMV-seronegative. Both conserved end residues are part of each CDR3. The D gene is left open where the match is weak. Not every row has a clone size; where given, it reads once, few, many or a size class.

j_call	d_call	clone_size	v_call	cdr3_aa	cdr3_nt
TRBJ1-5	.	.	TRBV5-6	CASSLRRGAGNQPQHF	TGTGCCAGCAGCTTGAGGAGGGGCGCGGGCAATCAGCCCCAGCATTTT
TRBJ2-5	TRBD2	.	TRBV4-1	CASSSGGSYQTQYF	TGCGCCAGCAGCTCGGGGGGTTCCTACCAGACCCAGTACTTC
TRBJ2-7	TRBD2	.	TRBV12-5	CAKDCRVAGSSYEQYF	TGTGCTAAGGACTGCCGGGTAGCGGGAAGCTCCTACGAGCAGTACTTC
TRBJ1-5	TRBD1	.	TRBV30	CACLTGVGNQPQHF	TGTGCCTGTTTGACAGGGGTCGGCAATCAGCCCCAGCATTTT
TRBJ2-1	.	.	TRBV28	CASRASNNEQFF	TGTGCCAGCAGGGCTAGCAACAATGAGCAGTTCTTC
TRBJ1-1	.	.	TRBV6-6	CATKPGQNTEAFF	TGTGCCACAAAACCGGGACAGAACACTGAAGCTTTCTTT
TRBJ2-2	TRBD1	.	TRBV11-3	CAGSLGTGDTGELFF	TGTGCCGGCAGCTTAGGGACAGGGGACACCGGGGAGCTGTTTTTT
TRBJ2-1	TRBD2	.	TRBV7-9	CASSPTGGLAGGHEQFF	TGTGCCAGCAGCCCTACGGGGGGACTAGCGGGAGGTCATGAGCAGTTCTTC
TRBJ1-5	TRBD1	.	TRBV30	CAWRGTGGNSNQPQHF	TGTGCCTGGAGGGGAACAGGGGGCAATAGCAATCAGCCCCAGCATTTT
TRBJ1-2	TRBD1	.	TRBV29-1	CSVDNRGGYGYTF	TGCAGCGTTGACAACAGGGGAGGCTATGGCTACACCTTC
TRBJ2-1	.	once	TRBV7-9	CASSPGMSSYNEQFF	TGTGCCAGCAGCCCAGGCATGAGCTCCTACAATGAGCAGTTCTTC
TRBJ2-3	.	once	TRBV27	CASSPIRQPEYF	TGTGCCAGCAGTCCTATACGTCAACCTGAGTATTTT
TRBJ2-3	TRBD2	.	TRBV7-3	CASSLISGGLGDTQYF	TGTGCCAGCAGCTTAATTAGCGGGGGGCTCGGAGATACGCAGTATTTT
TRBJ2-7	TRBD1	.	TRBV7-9	CASSLPGTASSYEQYF	TGTGCCAGCAGCCTACCCGGGACAGCAAGCTCCTACGAGCAGTACTTC